Below, 9 T cell receptor beta chains from the same sample are listed, as sequenced in a study of blood T cell repertoires in COVID-19. Sequenced by immunoSEQ multiplex PCR; TCRdb stores in-frame clones only, minus some. The profile shows roughly 100,000 clones, over 75% of them singletons. The sample taken for sequencing was peripheral blood. The receptors were gathered from a human donor in a cohort sampled during active or convalescent COVID-19.

The chain couples TRBV12-5 to TRBJ1-2; D is possibly TRBD1 (5 bases). Germline-derived CDR1 and CDR2 are LGHNT and FRNRAP. Trimming cost V 1 base and J 6 bases, with 9 bases left between them. CDR3 length: 13 residues. Written as DNA, the CDR3 is TGTGCTAGTGGTTTGGGGCAGGGCAATGGCTACACCTTC. The encoded protein is CASGLGQGNGYTF.

As regards this clone: In the same sample, other DNA sequences code for this CDR3. The V gene is TRBV12-3 or TRBV12-4, the J gene TRBJ1-2; D is ambiguous. CDR3 length: 12 amino acids. V was trimmed by 2 bases and J by 4 bases, leaving 5 bases between them. CDR3 region: CASSLQFYGYTF. CDR3 in DNA: TGTGCCAGCAGTTTACAGTTCTATGGCTACACCTTC.

V is TRBV5-1 and J is TRBJ1-3, with D possibly TRBD1 on 5 matching bases. V dropped 3 bases and J dropped 0 bases, with 7 bases sitting between them. This CDR3 comprises 14 residues. Germline assignment: CDR1 SGHRS and CDR2 YFSETQ. CDR3 protein: CASSYGGSGNTIYF. The CDR3 DNA reads as TGCGCCAGCAGCTACGGGGGCTCTGGAAACACCATATATTTT.

The J gene is TRBJ2-2, the V gene TRBV5-6; D is perhaps TRBD1 (6 bases). The CDR3 loop spans 17 amino acids. Germline CDR1 reads SGHDT; CDR2 reads YYEEEE. Between the trimmed V and J ends, which lost 4 bases and 0 bases, there was a span of 16 bases. CDR3 region: CASSLIPGQTNTGELFF. The CDR3 DNA reads TGTGCCAGCAGCCTTATACCGGGACAAACGAACACCGGGGAGCTGTTTTTT.

A few counts support this clone. V usage is TRBV6-5 and J usage is TRBJ1-2; maybe TRBD1 (6 bases). The germline gives CDR1 MNHEY, CDR2 SVGAGI. The CDR3 runs 13 residues. V was shortened by 7 bases and J by 1 base, with 10 bases between the two germline ends. The CDR3 coding sequence is TGTGCCAGCATGGACAGCAATAACTATGGCTACACCTTC. Protein sequence: CASMDSNNYGYTF.

Concerning this clone: One end of the junction varies from germline; a read error may be responsible. The chain employs TRBV7-7 and TRBJ2-7; 7 bases are shared with TRBD1. The CDR3 is 16 residues long. Germline loops: CDR1 SSHAT, CDR2 FNYEAQ (reference sequence). In nucleotides, the CDR3 is TGTGCTAGCAGCACCCCGGACAGGACCAGCTCCTACGAGCAGTACTTC. Protein sequence: CASSTPDRTSSYEQYF. Full variable domain (rest looked up from reference TRBV7-7 and TRBJ2-7): GAGVSQSPRYKVTKRGQDVTLRCDPISSHATLYWYQQALGQGPEFLTYFNYEAQPDKSGLPSDRFSAERPEGSISTLTIQRTEQRDSAMYRCASSTPDRTSSYEQYFGPGTRLTVT.

The chain joins TRBV7-6 to TRBJ2-2; tentatively, D is TRBD1 (5 bases). This CDR3 is 16 amino acids long. The germline V gene encodes CDR1 SGHVS and CDR2 FNYEAQ. V lost 5 bases and J 7 bases, leaving 20 bases between the germline ends. DNA of the CDR3: TGTGCCAGCAGCCCCCCCGGTGGGGCAAAGAACGGGGAGCTGTTTTTT. Amino acid sequence: CASSPPGGAKNGELFF.

This clone was picked up many times. CDR3 sequence: CASSQDWVGRGLGYTF. CDR3 sequence (DNA): TGCGCCAGCAGCCAAGATTGGGTGGGCAGGGGCCTGGGCTACACCTTC. The chain has TRBV4-3 and TRBJ1-2, with a weak D call TRBD1 (6 bases). Trimming removed 0 bases at V and 8 bases at J, with 19 bases between. The V gene's germline CDR1 is LGHNA and CDR2 YSLEER. CDR3 length: 16 amino acids.

This chain uses TRBV30 with TRBJ1-2, with 9 bases matching TRBD1. V shed 7 bases and J 13 bases; nucleotides not matched to a gene: 10. CDR1 is GTSNPN and CDR2 is SVGIG in the germline V gene (reference sequence). This CDR3 region has 11 residues. The CDR3 DNA follows: TGTGCCTCAAACCGGGACAGGGCCCTCACCTTC. Translating gives CASNRDRALTF.